The TCR beta chain under discussion was sequenced for a study of blood T cells in healthy people across ages. Study-wide context: Roughly one uniquely barcoded beta molecule per two T cells was captured. Study-wide results and caveats: In older individuals, TCR beta diversity per million T cells was lower, falling roughly linearly with age.

CDR1 is SQVTM and CDR2 is ANQGSEA in the germline V gene. This CDR3 contains 14 residues. The trim removed 3 bases at V and 7 bases at J, leaving 2 bases unmatched. The donors, all healthy, were Caucasians living in Russia, aged roughly 6 to 100. Using a J-beta primer mix together with a sample-barcoded 5' primer, a second PCR was run for roughly 7 to 12 cycles. A single record per CDR3 protein comes from TCRdb applying MiXCR to the 5' RACE reads. The table shows around 990,000 distinct CDR3 sequences, with roughly two fifths occurring only once. For this clonotype: Its specificity is not known.

The sequenced sample was blood. The receptor comes from a man between 18 and 29 years old in good health. The chain couples TRBV29-1 to TRBJ2-1; 14 nucleotides match TRBD2. CDR3 residues: CSVEGTSGSNEQFF. The DNA for the CDR3 is TGCAGCGTTGAGGGGACTAGCGGGAGTAATGAGCAGTTCTTC.